These T cell receptor beta chains were read from a single sample in a study of blood T cell repertoires in COVID-19. Measured with immunoSEQ multiplex PCR; TCRdb has only the in-frame clones, and not every one. This table holds 50,000 to 65,000 clones, more than 80% found once. The specimen sequenced was peripheral blood. Source of these receptors: a woman aged 55-70 years with acute or convalescent COVID-19. CDR3s include the opening cysteine and the closing phenylalanine or tryptophan. A D gene is named only where the DNA matches it firmly. For some rows the clone size is stated as once, few or many, or as a class when expanded; others skip it.

cdr3_nt: TGTGCCAGCAGTACAAGCGGGGGGACCTACGAGCAGTACTTC
cdr3_aa: CASSTSGGTYEQYF
v_call: TRBV7-9
d_call: TRBD2
clone_size: .
cdr3_length: 14
j_call: TRBJ2-7

cdr3_nt: TGTGCCAGCAGCGTTCGGGGGGACAATTCACCCCTCCACTTT
cdr3_aa: CASSVRGDNSPLHF
v_call: TRBV9
d_call: .
clone_size: .
cdr3_length: 14
j_call: TRBJ1-6

cdr3_nt: TGTGCCAGCTCACCACCGGGGGGGTCCGGAGGACGCGGCTACACCTTC
cdr3_aa: CASSPPGGSGGRGYTF
v_call: TRBV18
d_call: .
clone_size: .
cdr3_length: 16
j_call: TRBJ1-2

cdr3_nt: TGCGCCAGCAGCGGGGCGGGTAGCGGGGGATTTCAAGAGACCCAGTACTTC
cdr3_aa: CASSGAGSGGFQETQYF
v_call: TRBV5-1
d_call: TRBD2
clone_size: .
cdr3_length: 17
j_call: TRBJ2-5

cdr3_nt: TGTGCCACCAGTGCGGGACAGGGTGACGAAAAACTGTTTTTT
cdr3_aa: CATSAGQGDEKLFF
v_call: TRBV24-1
d_call: TRBD1
clone_size: .
cdr3_length: 14
j_call: TRBJ1-4

cdr3_nt: TGTGCCAGCAGACCGGGACAGGCTTGGAATGAGCAGTTCTTC
cdr3_aa: CASRPGQAWNEQFF
v_call: TRBV5-5
d_call: TRBD1
clone_size: once
cdr3_length: 14
j_call: TRBJ2-1

cdr3_nt: TGCGCCAGCTCCGGTTCAGGTCGGGGAAACACCATATATTTT
cdr3_aa: CASSGSGRGNTIYF
v_call: TRBV5-1
d_call: .
clone_size: .
cdr3_length: 14
j_call: TRBJ1-3

cdr3_nt: TGTGCCAGCACCCCCGGAGTCAGAGGAAATTCACCCCTCCACTTT
cdr3_aa: CASTPGVRGNSPLHF
v_call: TRBV6-5
d_call: .
clone_size: .
cdr3_length: 15
j_call: TRBJ1-6

cdr3_nt: TGCAGCGTTGAAGGGGGACAGAGCAATGAAAAACTGTTTTTT
cdr3_aa: CSVEGGQSNEKLFF
v_call: TRBV29-1
d_call: TRBD1
clone_size: .
cdr3_length: 14
j_call: TRBJ1-4

cdr3_nt: TGTGCCAGCAGGTTACATGACAGAGGCACAGATACGCAGTATTTT
cdr3_aa: CASRLHDRGTDTQYF
v_call: TRBV2
d_call: .
clone_size: few
cdr3_length: 15
j_call: TRBJ2-3

cdr3_nt: TGTGCCAGCAGCGTAGAACGCGGGAGGGCCCCCGGGGAGCTGTTTTTT
cdr3_aa: CASSVERGRAPGELFF
v_call: TRBV9
d_call: TRBD2
clone_size: .
cdr3_length: 16
j_call: TRBJ2-2

cdr3_nt: TGTGCCAGTAGCTGGGGTAGCGGGAGGGCCGGTGAGACCCAGTACTTC
cdr3_aa: CASSWGSGRAGETQYF
v_call: TRBV19
d_call: TRBD2
clone_size: .
cdr3_length: 16
j_call: TRBJ2-5

cdr3_nt: TGTGCCAGCAGCCAAGTCACAGGGTTGAACACTGAAGCTTTCTTT
cdr3_aa: CASSQVTGLNTEAFF
v_call: TRBV3-1/TRBV3-2
d_call: .
clone_size: .
cdr3_length: 15
j_call: TRBJ1-1

cdr3_nt: TGTGCCAGCAGTTACTCGAGCGGCGGGCCCACCTACGAGCAGTACTTC
cdr3_aa: CASSYSSGGPTYEQYF
v_call: TRBV6-6
d_call: .
clone_size: .
cdr3_length: 16
j_call: TRBJ2-7

cdr3_nt: TGTGCCAGCAGCTTTGTCCTAGCGGGAGGGTCCTACGAGCAGTACTTC
cdr3_aa: CASSFVLAGGSYEQYF
v_call: TRBV5-4
d_call: TRBD2
clone_size: few
cdr3_length: 16
j_call: TRBJ2-7

cdr3_nt: TGTGCCAGCAGCCAAGGAGCGGGGACAGGTCCCTACAATGAGCAGTTCTTC
cdr3_aa: CASSQGAGTGPYNEQFF
v_call: TRBV3-1/TRBV3-2
d_call: .
clone_size: .
cdr3_length: 17
j_call: TRBJ2-1

cdr3_nt: TGTGCCAGCAGCCACACACCGGGACAGCGCGATGAAAAACTGTTTTTT
cdr3_aa: CASSHTPGQRDEKLFF
v_call: TRBV3-1/TRBV3-2
d_call: TRBD1
clone_size: .
cdr3_length: 16
j_call: TRBJ1-4

cdr3_nt: TGCGCCAGCAGCCCCGGGACAGCTGAATCATACACAGATACGCAGTATTTT
cdr3_aa: CASSPGTAESYTDTQYF
v_call: TRBV5-1
d_call: TRBD1
clone_size: .
cdr3_length: 17
j_call: TRBJ2-3

cdr3_nt: TGTGCCACCAGCAGAGGACAACTCATGAACACTGAAGCTTTCTTT
cdr3_aa: CATSRGQLMNTEAFF
v_call: TRBV15
d_call: .
clone_size: .
cdr3_length: 15
j_call: TRBJ1-1

cdr3_nt: TGTGCCACCAGTGACCCGGGACAGGGGTCCGGGGAGACCCAGTACTTC
cdr3_aa: CATSDPGQGSGETQYF
v_call: TRBV24-1
d_call: TRBD1
clone_size: .
cdr3_length: 16
j_call: TRBJ2-5

cdr3_nt: TGTGCCAGCAGAACAACAGGGGGAGAGCAGTACTTC
cdr3_aa: CASRTTGGEQYF
v_call: TRBV12-3/TRBV12-4
d_call: TRBD1
clone_size: .
cdr3_length: 12
j_call: TRBJ2-7

cdr3_nt: TGTGCCAGTAGTATTGGAGGGGTGACAGGGTTTGGTAATCAGCCCCAGCATTTT
cdr3_aa: CASSIGGVTGFGNQPQHF
v_call: TRBV19
d_call: TRBD1
clone_size: .
cdr3_length: 18
j_call: TRBJ1-5

cdr3_nt: TGCGCCAGCAGCCACGCCCGCGGGGGGGCCCGAACCTACGAGCAGTACTTC
cdr3_aa: CASSHARGGARTYEQYF
v_call: TRBV4-1
d_call: TRBD2
clone_size: .
cdr3_length: 17
j_call: TRBJ2-7

cdr3_nt: TGTGCCAGCTCACTGCCAGGGGCGGAACTGTTTTTT
cdr3_aa: CASSLPGAELFF
v_call: TRBV18
d_call: .
clone_size: .
cdr3_length: 12
j_call: TRBJ1-4

cdr3_nt: TGTGCCAGCAGCCACCCCGGTGGGGGCCTACACGAGCAGTACTTC
cdr3_aa: CASSHPGGGLHEQYF
v_call: TRBV11-1
d_call: .
clone_size: .
cdr3_length: 15
j_call: TRBJ2-7

cdr3_nt: TGTGCCACCAACAGGAAACCCGGAATAAATTCACCCCTCCACTTT
cdr3_aa: CATNRKPGINSPLHF
v_call: TRBV5-3
d_call: .
clone_size: .
cdr3_length: 15
j_call: TRBJ1-6

cdr3_nt: TGTGCCAGTAGTAGACCGGGACAGGGGGCGCGGAGCACTGAAGCTTTCTTT
cdr3_aa: CASSRPGQGARSTEAFF
v_call: TRBV19
d_call: TRBD1
clone_size: .
cdr3_length: 17
j_call: TRBJ1-1

cdr3_nt: TGCGCCAGCAGCTTGGGCAGGGAAGGAGAGACCCAGTACTTC
cdr3_aa: CASSLGREGETQYF
v_call: TRBV5-1
d_call: .
clone_size: .
cdr3_length: 14
j_call: TRBJ2-5

cdr3_nt: TGTGCCAGCAGTTTAGTCAACTTGCCGCAGTATTTT
cdr3_aa: CASSLVNLPQYF
v_call: TRBV28
d_call: .
clone_size: .
cdr3_length: 12
j_call: TRBJ2-3

cdr3_nt: TGTGCCAGCGACTGGGGAGGTCAGCCCCAGCATTTT
cdr3_aa: CASDWGGQPQHF
v_call: TRBV6-5
d_call: .
clone_size: .
cdr3_length: 12
j_call: TRBJ1-5

cdr3_nt: TGTGCCAGCAGTGACTCTACTAGGAACACCGGGGAGCTGTTTTTT
cdr3_aa: CASSDSTRNTGELFF
v_call: TRBV2
d_call: .
clone_size: .
cdr3_length: 15
j_call: TRBJ2-2

cdr3_nt: TGTGCCAGCAGTGGGACAGGGACGTTCTACGAGCAGTACTTC
cdr3_aa: CASSGTGTFYEQYF
v_call: TRBV25-1
d_call: TRBD1
clone_size: .
cdr3_length: 14
j_call: TRBJ2-7

cdr3_nt: TGTGCCAGCGGACAGGGGGCAATGAGAGAAAAACTGTTTTTT
cdr3_aa: CASGQGAMREKLFF
v_call: TRBV2
d_call: TRBD1
clone_size: .
cdr3_length: 14
j_call: TRBJ1-4

cdr3_nt: TGTGCCAGCAGTTTGGGACAGGGAAATTCACCCCTCCACTTT
cdr3_aa: CASSLGQGNSPLHF
v_call: TRBV27
d_call: TRBD1
clone_size: .
cdr3_length: 14
j_call: TRBJ1-6

cdr3_nt: TGTGCCAGCAGCACCCCTGGTCGGAGGGATACGCAGTATTTT
cdr3_aa: CASSTPGRRDTQYF
v_call: TRBV9
d_call: .
clone_size: .
cdr3_length: 14
j_call: TRBJ2-3

cdr3_nt: TGTGCCAGCAGCTACCAACAGGGTTTGAACACTGAAGCTTTCTTT
cdr3_aa: CASSYQQGLNTEAFF
v_call: TRBV7-9
d_call: .
clone_size: .
cdr3_length: 15
j_call: TRBJ1-1

cdr3_nt: TGTGCCAGTAGCGGGGCTATCCAAGAGACCCAGTACTTC
cdr3_aa: CASSGAIQETQYF
v_call: TRBV28
d_call: TRBD2
clone_size: .
cdr3_length: 13
j_call: TRBJ2-5

cdr3_nt: TGTGCCAGCTCACCTTCAAGCAGGGTGAACACCGGGGAGCTGTTTTTT
cdr3_aa: CASSPSSRVNTGELFF
v_call: TRBV18
d_call: .
clone_size: .
cdr3_length: 16
j_call: TRBJ2-2

cdr3_nt: TGTGCCAGCAGTTTCGGGACAGCCGAGACCCAGTACTTC
cdr3_aa: CASSFGTAETQYF
v_call: TRBV27
d_call: TRBD1
clone_size: .
cdr3_length: 13
j_call: TRBJ2-5

cdr3_nt: TGTGCCAGCACAAGTGGGGAGCAAGAGACCCAGTACTTC
cdr3_aa: CASTSGEQETQYF
v_call: TRBV12-3/TRBV12-4
d_call: .
clone_size: .
cdr3_length: 13
j_call: TRBJ2-5

cdr3_nt: TGTGCCAGCAGTTTAGGCGGGGGGCGCGGAACTGAAGCTTTCTTT
cdr3_aa: CASSLGGGRGTEAFF
v_call: TRBV27
d_call: .
clone_size: .
cdr3_length: 15
j_call: TRBJ1-1

cdr3_nt: TGTGCCACCAGCAGGGAACGCACGGGGAACAATGAGCAGTTCTTC
cdr3_aa: CATSRERTGNNEQFF
v_call: TRBV15
d_call: .
clone_size: .
cdr3_length: 15
j_call: TRBJ2-1

cdr3_nt: TGTGCCAGCATTGCCTCAGGGGGCGGCTACGAGCAGTACTTC
cdr3_aa: CASIASGGGYEQYF
v_call: TRBV28
d_call: TRBD1
clone_size: .
cdr3_length: 14
j_call: TRBJ2-7